This T cell receptor beta chain was found in a study of blood T cells in healthy people across ages. A J-beta primer mix and a sample-barcoded 5' primer were used in a second PCR of roughly 6 to 11 cycles. MiXCR was run by TCRdb on the 5' RACE reads, yielding one entry per CDR3 protein. The table includes around 800,000 distinct CDR3 sequences, 35% to 50% detected once. Study-wide points: Measured against age, TCR beta diversity per million T cells decreased in a roughly linear manner.

To note about this clonotype: Its antigen is still unknown.

The CDR3 is 16 residues long. Germline lookup yields CDR1 LGHDT and CDR2 YNNKEL (reference sequence). J lost 5 bases, V lost 7 bases, and 12 bases had no gene match. Sequenced: blood. The origin of this receptor is an elderly man in good health. The V call is TRBV3-1, the J call TRBJ2-1, with 9 bases lining up with TRBD2. CDR3 region: CASTRDVAGVDNEQFF. The CDR3, as DNA: TGTGCCAGCACCCGGGACGTAGCGGGAGTCGACAATGAGCAGTTCTTC.